This TCR beta chain was obtained from a study of blood T cell repertoires in COVID-19. Across the study: Italy, Spain and the United States were the sources of the convalescent and acute COVID-19 samples. PBMCs, B-cell-depleted T cells, or T cells provided the cDNA or gDNA that made up the material.

This CDR3 contains 15 residues. V lost 5 bases, J lost 4 bases, and 8 bases stayed unmatched. Germline V lookup: CDR1 SGHAT, CDR2 FQNNGV. Repertoires were generated with immunoSEQ multiplex PCR, while TCRdb's copy carries only in-frame clones and drops some. The sample yields around 78,000 clones, roughly 90% seen once. This clone is a singleton in its sample. This sequence originates from a man aged 45-65 years with active or convalescent COVID-19. This chain uses TRBV11-2 with TRBJ2-1, with 7 bases matching TRBD1. Sequenced: peripheral blood. Here the CDR3 reads CASSDRAGIYNEQFF. CDR3 DNA: TGTGCCAGCAGCGACAGGGCAGGTATATACAATGAGCAGTTCTTC.